One sample yielded the 17 T cell receptor beta chains listed below, sequenced in a study of T cells expressing NK-cell markers. TCRdb re-analyzed the 5' RACE reads; it lists each CDR3 protein once, without DNA. The sample includes approximately 170,000 distinct CDR3 sequences. The sample was blood T cells: a sorted CD56 or NKG2C T cell subset, CD4+ or CD8+ T cells, or bulk PBMC T cells (not recorded which). All receptors derive from a man between 18 and 69 years old in good health.

The chain carries TRBV11-1 and TRBJ2-1; TCRdb indicates TRBD1, and absent DNA this call remains unverified. Germline loops: CDR1 SGHAT, CDR2 FQDESV (reference sequence). The CDR3 is 15 amino acids. The CDR3 spells CASSWTGGGGNEQFF.

The chain combines TRBV7-6 with TRBJ2-5. The CDR3 is 14 amino acids. Per germline, CDR1 SGHVS and CDR2 FNYEAQ. CDR3 region: CASSLAWGEETQYF. The full variable domain, rest sourced from reference TRBV7-6 and TRBJ2-5, is GAGVSQSPRYKVTKRGQDVALRCDPISGHVSLYWYRQALGQGPEFLTYFNYEAQQDKSGLPNDRFSAERPEGSISTLTIQRTEQRDSAMYRCASSLAWGEETQYFGPGTRLLVL.

This chain links TRBV7-9 with TRBJ1-3; without DNA, the TCRdb call of TRBD1 cannot be checked. Germline-derived CDR1 and CDR2 are SEHNR and FQNEAQ (reference sequence). There are 16 residues in the CDR3. CDR3 residues: CASSISRGSSGNTIYF.

The chain joins TRBV21-1 to TRBJ2-7; TCRdb calls TRBD1, which cannot be checked without DNA. TRBV21-1 is labeled a pseudogene. This CDR3 is built from 13 residues. The CDR3 spells CASSGDRSYEQYF.

The chain combines TRBV29-1 with TRBJ2-7; as DNA is missing, the TRBD1 call by TCRdb cannot be tested. The CDR3 is made up of 11 amino acids. CDR1 and CDR2 from the germline V gene are SQVTM and ANQGSEA. The CDR3 sequence is CSVVAGAEQYF.

The chain recombines TRBV13 with TRBJ1-4; TCRdb's D call of TRBD1 is untestable without DNA. This CDR3 is 15 amino acids long. CDR1 and CDR2 from the germline V gene are PRHDT and FYEKMQ (reference sequence). The CDR3 region is CASSISGGRGEKLFF.

The chain links TRBV3-1 to TRBJ2-3; TCRdb's D call, TRBD2, is unchecked because there is no DNA. The CDR3 is 16 residues long. Germline CDR1 is LGHDT and CDR2 is YNNKEL (reference sequence). The CDR3 is CASSQVAGPGVDTQYF.

The chain has TRBV3-1 and TRBJ2-7; checking the TCRdb D call of TRBD1 is not possible without DNA. The CDR3 totals 15 residues. Germline V lookup: CDR1 LGHDT, CDR2 YNNKEL (reference sequence). The CDR3 loop is CASSQDGGRVNEQYF.

The chain uses TRBV13 and TRBJ2-2; TCRdb proposes TRBD2, but this gene call is untestable without DNA. CDR3 length: 16 amino acids. Looked up from germline, CDR1 is PRHDT and CDR2 is FYEKMQ (reference sequence). CDR3 loop: CASSLGAAGVTGELFF.

This chain links TRBV20-1 with TRBJ2-2; the TRBD1 assignment by TCRdb is unverifiable without DNA. CDR1 and CDR2 from the germline V gene are DFQATT and SNEGSKA (reference sequence). The CDR3 is 11 residues long. The CDR3 sequence: CSLKGAGELFF.

The CDR3 sequence: CASSPRGNVIEQFF. This sequence joins TRBV5-6 and TRBJ2-1; TCRdb outputs TRBD1, but without DNA this stays unchecked. CDR1 and CDR2 from the germline V gene are SGHDT and YYEEEE. The CDR3 contains 14 residues. The whole variable domain, remainder taken from reference TRBV5-6 and TRBJ2-1, is DAGVTQSPTHLIKTRGQQVTLRCSPKSGHDTVSWYQQALGQGPQFIFQYYEEEERQRGNFPDRFSGHQFPNYSSELNVNALLLGDSALYLCASSPRGNVIEQFFGPGTRLTVL.

The chain joins TRBV19 to TRBJ2-3; TCRdb returns TRBD1, unconfirmable since there is no DNA. Germline values: CDR1 LNHDA, CDR2 SQIVND (reference sequence). There are 16 residues in the CDR3. CDR3 residues: CASSIWDIGRTDTQYF.

The chain recombines TRBV7-8 with TRBJ2-1. Germline-derived CDR1 and CDR2 are SGHVS and FQNEAQ. The CDR3 consists of 17 residues. This chain's CDR3 is CASSPLKGDLSYNEQFF. The full variable domain, rest sourced from reference TRBV7-8 and TRBJ2-1, is GAGVSQSPRYKVAKRGQDVALRCDPISGHVSLFWYQQALGQGPEFLTYFQNEAQLDKSGLPSDRFFAERPEGSVSTLKIQRTQQEDSAVYLCASSPLKGDLSYNEQFFGPGTRLTVL.

The chain uses TRBV7-9 and TRBJ1-1. The length of the CDR3 is 16 residues. Germline-derived CDR1 and CDR2 are SEHNR and FQNEAQ (reference sequence). This CDR3 reads CASSDNRLGLDTEAFF.

This sequence joins TRBV6-5 and TRBJ2-1; TCRdb proposes TRBD2, but this gene call is untestable without DNA. The CDR3 is 18 residues long. Per the germline V gene, CDR1 is MNHEY and CDR2 is SVGAGI. CDR3 residues: CASSYVRGGLSSYNEQFF.

The chain carries TRBV20-1 and TRBJ2-7; no DNA is available, so the TRBD2 call from TCRdb remains unchecked. The CDR3 runs 13 residues. CDR1 is DFQATT, CDR2 SNEGSKA, per germline (reference sequence). CDR3 protein: CSAGRLGIYEQYF.

The genes are TRBV18 and TRBJ2-7; TCRdb proposes TRBD2, but this gene call is untestable without DNA. The CDR3 has 15 residues. CDR1 is KGHSH, CDR2 LQKENI, per germline. This CDR3 reads CASSPRSLAAGEQYF.